The 9 T cell receptor beta chains reported below all come from one sample, sequenced in a study of blood T cells in healthy people across ages. A second 7 to 11 cycle PCR used barcoded and J-beta primers. MiXCR was run by TCRdb on the 5' RACE reads, yielding one entry per CDR3 protein. Here the sample spans approximately 1.5 million distinct CDR3 sequences, roughly 32% being singletons. Sequences were obtained from blood. The receptors originated from a woman under 40 in good health.

This clonotype was seen many times. V is TRBV28 and J is TRBJ2-5, with unresolved D. Looked up from germline, CDR1 is MDHEN and CDR2 is SYDVKM. Trimming shortened V by 11 bases and J by 2 bases, and 15 bases separated the two germline ends. The CDR3 has 13 amino acids. This CDR3 is CAVDRPVQETQYF. CDR3 sequence (DNA): TGTGCCGTCGACCGTCCGGTACAAGAGACCCAGTACTTC.

The gene calls are TRBV5-5 and TRBJ1-2; D gene ambiguous. This CDR3 spans 16 amino acids. Germline CDR1 SGHKS, CDR2 YYEKEE (reference sequence). The V and J ends lost 0 bases and 3 bases respectively, with 15 bases between them. CDR3 sequence reads: CASSLDGSYFYYGYTF. CDR3 coding DNA: TGTGCCAGCAGCTTGGACGGCAGTTATTTTTACTATGGCTACACCTTC.

Concerning this clonotype itself: A much larger clonotype is one base distant, so this may be a read error. This chain connects TRBV29-1 to TRBJ2-4, with TRBD1 matching over 9 bases. Germline V gene sequence: CDR1 SQVTM, CDR2 ANQGSEA. V was pared by 3 bases and J by 13 bases, with 7 bases of the junction left unmatched. This CDR3 has 12 amino acids. CDR3 sequence: CSVDWTGVEQYF. CDR3 nucleotides: TGCAGCGTTGACTGGACAGGGGTTGAGCAGTACTTC.

This clonotype was seen only a few times. The CDR3 spells CASAKERGKGDEQFF. CDR3 bases: TGTGCCAGCGCTAAAGAGCGGGGGAAAGGGGATGAGCAGTTCTTC. V is TRBV2 and J is TRBJ2-1, with TRBD2 identical over 8 bases. CDR3 size: 15 residues. CDR1 and CDR2 from the germline V gene are SNHLY and FYNNEI. Trimming cost V 8 bases and J 8 bases; bases outside gene matches: 14.

The genes are TRBV9 and TRBJ2-1; possible D gene TRBD2, 7 bases. Germline CDR1 reads SGDLS; CDR2 reads YYNGEE. This CDR3 region has 15 residues. Trimming took off 4 bases at V and 4 bases at J, with 15 bases between the two ends. The DNA for the CDR3 is TGTGCCAGCAGCCCCCGGGGGGCACCTTACAATGAGCAGTTCTTC. Protein product: CASSPRGAPYNEQFF.

Points on this clonotype: At one of its ends the junction is not consistent with the germline gene, which may arise from a read error. The gene calls are TRBV20-1 and TRBJ2-7, with D possibly being TRBD2 (5 bases). Germline values: CDR1 DFQATT, CDR2 SNEGSKA (reference sequence). CDR3 size: 12 residues. The DNA of the CDR3 is TGTGGTACTAGTCTTGGGTTTGAGGAGCAGTACTTC. Amino acid sequence: CGTSLGFEEQYF.

V and J are TRBV27 and TRBJ2-1; no clear D gene. This CDR3 is 15 amino acids long. CDR1 is MNHEY, CDR2 SMNVEV, per germline (reference sequence). Deletions cut 6 bases from V and 3 bases from J, with 15 bases between. The CDR3 DNA reads as TGTGCCAGCAGGATCAACCAGGCTTTCTACAATGAGCAGTTCTTC. Protein product: CASRINQAFYNEQFF.

This chain connects TRBV6-5 to TRBJ2-1, with 14 bases aligning to TRBD2. CDR1 and CDR2 from the germline V gene are MNHEY and SVGAGI. Losses at the gene ends were 0 bases for V and 0 bases for J; bases not matched to a gene: 7. The CDR3 runs 20 residues. The CDR3 spells CASSYSPGLAGDDSYNEQFF. In DNA form, the CDR3 reads TGTGCCAGCAGTTACTCTCCGGGACTAGCGGGGGACGACTCCTACAATGAGCAGTTCTTC.

As concerns this clonotype: The germline gene is not matched at one end of the junction; a read error may be the cause. V and J are TRBV7-2 and TRBJ2-5; TRBD2 aligns across 8 bases. This CDR3 has 16 residues. CDR1 is SGHTA and CDR2 is FQGNSA in the germline V gene. The CDR3 bases are TGTGTCAGCAGCTCCCGCGGCGGGGGGCTTTACAATGAGCAGTACTTC. Its protein product is CVSSSRGGGLYNEQYF.